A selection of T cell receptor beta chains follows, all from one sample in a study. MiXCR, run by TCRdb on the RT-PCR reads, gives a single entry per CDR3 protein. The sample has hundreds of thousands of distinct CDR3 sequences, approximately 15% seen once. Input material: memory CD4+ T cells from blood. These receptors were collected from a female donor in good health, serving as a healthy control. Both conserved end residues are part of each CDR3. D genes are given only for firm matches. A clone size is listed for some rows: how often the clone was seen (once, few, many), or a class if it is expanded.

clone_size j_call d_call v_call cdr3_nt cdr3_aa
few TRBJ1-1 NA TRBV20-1 TGCAGTGCTAGAGATGTCTGGGGGCCCACTGAAGCTTTCTTT CSARDVWGPTEAFF
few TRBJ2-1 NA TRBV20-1 TGCACAGCCTTACAGGGCAACTACAATGAGCAGTTCTTC CTALQGNYNEQFF
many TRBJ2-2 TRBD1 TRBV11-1 TGTGCCAGCAGCTCACAGGGGAGCACCGGGGAGCTGTTTTTT CASSSQGSTGELFF
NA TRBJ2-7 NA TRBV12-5 TGTGCTAGTGGTTCGGGTTCCGAGCAGTACTTC CASGSGSEQYF
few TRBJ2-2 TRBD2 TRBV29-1 TGCAGCGCCGGCCGGGGGGACGGGGAGCTGTTTTTT CSAGRGDGELFF
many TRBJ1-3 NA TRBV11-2 TGTGCCAGCAGCTTAGGGCTGGCCTCTGGAAACACCATATATTTT CASSLGLASGNTIYF
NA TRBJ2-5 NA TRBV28 TGTGCCAGCAGTTTACACGGGGCCGGGGAGACCCAGTACTTC CASSLHGAGETQYF
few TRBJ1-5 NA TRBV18 TGTGCCAGCTCACCCGGGTTGGGAGGTAATAGCAATCAGCCCCAGCATTTT CASSPGLGGNSNQPQHF
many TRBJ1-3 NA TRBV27 TGTGCCAGCAGTCCCTCGGGTGGAAACACCATATATTTT CASSPSGGNTIYF
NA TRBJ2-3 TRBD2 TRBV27 TGTGCCAGCAGTCTATGGTTGGCGGGGGGTAGCACAGATACGCAGTATTTT CASSLWLAGGSTDTQYF
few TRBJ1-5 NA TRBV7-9 TGTGCCAGCAGCCGCAGTGCATTGGAAGGGGAGCCCCAGCATTTT CASSRSALEGEPQHF
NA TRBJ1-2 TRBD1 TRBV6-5 TGTGCCAGCGCAACAGGGGATCCTAACTATGGCTACACCTTC CASATGDPNYGYTF
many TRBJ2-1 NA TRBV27 TGTGCCAGCAAGTTTGGGACCTGGGCTAATGAGCAGTTCTTC CASKFGTWANEQFF
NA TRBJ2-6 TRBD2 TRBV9 TGTGCCAGCAGCGTTCGGGGGGGGGATCTCTCTGGGGCCAACGTCCTGACTTTC CASSVRGGDLSGANVLTF
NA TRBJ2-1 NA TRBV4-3 TGCGCCAGCAGCCCCAAGGTGGGGGGTCGGTACAATGAGCAGTTCTTC CASSPKVGGRYNEQFF
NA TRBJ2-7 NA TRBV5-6 TGTGCCAGCAGCTTGAGGGGGGCGATGGTGTACGAGCAGTACTTC CASSLRGAMVYEQYF
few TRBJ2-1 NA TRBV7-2 TGTGCCAGCAGCTTTGCCATGGGCAATGAGCAGTTCTTC CASSFAMGNEQFF
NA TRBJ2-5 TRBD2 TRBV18 TGTGCCAGCCAAGGACTAGCGCTGGAGACCCAGTACTTC CASQGLALETQYF
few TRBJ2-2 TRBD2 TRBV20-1 TGCAGTGCTAGAGCCCTCAGGCCCGGGACTAGCTCGAACACCGGGGAGCTGTTTTTT CSARALRPGTSSNTGELFF
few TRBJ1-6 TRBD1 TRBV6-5 TGTGCCAGCAGTTACTGGGACAGGGTTTCCTATAATTCACCCCTCCACTTT CASSYWDRVSYNSPLHF
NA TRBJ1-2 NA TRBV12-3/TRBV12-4 TGTGCCAGCAGTTTCGGACATACCTATGGCTACACCTTC CASSFGHTYGYTF
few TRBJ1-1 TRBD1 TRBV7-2 TGTGCCAGCAGCTTAAACAGGGGGATTGAAGCTTTCTTT CASSLNRGIEAFF
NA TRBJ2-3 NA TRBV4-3 TGCGCCAGCAGCCAAGAAGGCAGCGGTACAGATACGCAGTATTTT CASSQEGSGTDTQYF
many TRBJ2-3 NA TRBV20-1 TGCAGTGCTAGAGATAGGGGCCGACCCGCAGATACGCAGTATTTT CSARDRGRPADTQYF
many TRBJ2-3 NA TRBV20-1 TGCAGTGCGGGGCTAGCGTATTCGGATACGCAGTATTTT CSAGLAYSDTQYF
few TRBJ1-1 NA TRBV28 TGTGCCAGCAGTACAACGAGCGGGGGGACTGAAGCTTTCTTT CASSTTSGGTEAFF
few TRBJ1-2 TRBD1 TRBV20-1 TGCAGTGCTAGTCCTCGGGACAGGGCTGGGGGCTACACCTTC CSASPRDRAGGYTF
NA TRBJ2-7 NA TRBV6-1 TGTGCCAGCGTGCTCCACTCCTACGAGCAGTACTTC CASVLHSYEQYF
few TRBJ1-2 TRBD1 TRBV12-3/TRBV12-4 TGTGCCAGCAGTTTTCGGCAGGGGGCGGATGGCTACACCTTC CASSFRQGADGYTF